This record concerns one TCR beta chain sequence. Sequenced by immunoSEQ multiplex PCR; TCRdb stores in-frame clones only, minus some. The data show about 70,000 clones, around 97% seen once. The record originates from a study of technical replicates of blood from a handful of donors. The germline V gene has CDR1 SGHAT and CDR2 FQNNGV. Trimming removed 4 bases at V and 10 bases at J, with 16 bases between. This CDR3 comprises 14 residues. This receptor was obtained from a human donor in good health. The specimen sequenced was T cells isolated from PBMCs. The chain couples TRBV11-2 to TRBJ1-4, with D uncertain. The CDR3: CASSSLTKLGKLFF. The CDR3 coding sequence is TGTGCCAGCAGCTCACTGACAAAATTGGGAAAACTGTTTTTT.